This is a list of T cell receptor beta chains from one sample in a study of T-cell reconstitution after alpha-beta-depleted transplantation in children. TCRdb reprocessed the PCR reads via MiXCR and lists one record per CDR3 protein. This sample has about 300,000 distinct CDR3 sequences, with 7.5% to 9% found just once. The specimen was peripheral blood, collected 360 days after TCRalphabeta/CD19-depleted stem cell transplant. The receptors stem from a female patient between 2 and 15 years old who had a stem cell transplant for Fanconi anemia, so the T cells may come from the graft donor. Each CDR3 is given with its conserved first and last residue. A D gene is named only where the DNA matches it firmly. Only some rows state a clone size, as once, few, many or a class for expanded clones.

d_gene: TRBD2; abundance: many; v_gene: TRBV20-1; j_gene: TRBJ2-3; CDR3nt: TGCAGTGCTGGACTAGCGCTCGGCACAGATACGCAGTATTTT; CDR3aa: CSAGLALGTDTQYF
d_gene: .; abundance: many; v_gene: TRBV20-1; j_gene: TRBJ2-3; CDR3nt: TGCAGGGCAGGCTCGGGGGCTAGCACAGATACGCAGTATTTT; CDR3aa: CRAGSGASTDTQYF
d_gene: TRBD2; abundance: many; v_gene: TRBV5-1; j_gene: TRBJ2-1; CDR3nt: TGCGCCAGCAGCTCCCAGACTAGCGGTTTTTACAATGAGCAGTTCTTC; CDR3aa: CASSSQTSGFYNEQFF
d_gene: .; abundance: few; v_gene: TRBV15; j_gene: TRBJ1-2; CDR3nt: TGTGCCACCAGCAGCTCTTTGGCAGGGAGGGGTGGCTACACCTTC; CDR3aa: CATSSSLAGRGGYTF
d_gene: .; abundance: many; v_gene: TRBV9; j_gene: TRBJ1-1; CDR3nt: TGTGCCAGCAGCCTCGGACCGCCCAACACTGAAGCTTTCTTT; CDR3aa: CASSLGPPNTEAFF
d_gene: TRBD1; abundance: many; v_gene: TRBV6-5; j_gene: TRBJ2-3; CDR3nt: TGTGCCAGCAGTTATTCCGGGACAGGGGGCACAGATACGCAGTATTTT; CDR3aa: CASSYSGTGGTDTQYF
d_gene: .; abundance: many; v_gene: TRBV29-1; j_gene: TRBJ2-7; CDR3nt: TGCAGCGTTTTCCACCGGGACCGTGGGGAGCAGTACTTC; CDR3aa: CSVFHRDRGEQYF
d_gene: .; abundance: .; v_gene: TRBV15; j_gene: TRBJ1-2; CDR3nt: TGTGCCACCAGCAGAGTTGGAACTGGCTACACCTTC; CDR3aa: CATSRVGTGYTF
d_gene: .; abundance: many; v_gene: TRBV20-1; j_gene: TRBJ2-1; CDR3nt: TGCAGTGCTAGAGTTGGGCAGTTCTTC; CDR3aa: CSARVGQFF
d_gene: TRBD2; abundance: many; v_gene: TRBV12-3/TRBV12-4; j_gene: TRBJ2-5; CDR3nt: TGTGCCAGCAGTTTTCAGCGGGGCCAAGAGACCCAGTACTTC; CDR3aa: CASSFQRGQETQYF
d_gene: TRBD1; abundance: many; v_gene: TRBV29-1; j_gene: TRBJ1-1; CDR3nt: TGCAGCGTTGACAGGCAGGGGGCGGCTGAAGCTTTCTTT; CDR3aa: CSVDRQGAAEAFF
d_gene: TRBD1; abundance: few; v_gene: TRBV6-5; j_gene: TRBJ1-6; CDR3nt: TGTGCCAGCAGTTATACAGGGGGCTTTAATTCACCCCTCCACTTT; CDR3aa: CASSYTGGFNSPLHF
d_gene: TRBD2; abundance: few; v_gene: TRBV20-1; j_gene: TRBJ2-7; CDR3nt: TGCAGTGCTGCCAGGCGGGGGGCGAGGGAGCAGTACTTC; CDR3aa: CSAARRGAREQYF
d_gene: TRBD2; abundance: .; v_gene: TRBV18; j_gene: TRBJ2-3; CDR3nt: TGTGCCAGCTCACCATTGACTAGCGGGGCCGAAGATACGCAGTATTTT; CDR3aa: CASSPLTSGAEDTQYF
d_gene: TRBD1; abundance: few; v_gene: TRBV28; j_gene: TRBJ1-2; CDR3nt: TGTGCCAGCAGTGAGACAGGGGGCTATGGCTACACCTTC; CDR3aa: CASSETGGYGYTF
d_gene: TRBD2; abundance: .; v_gene: TRBV6-1; j_gene: TRBJ2-3; CDR3nt: TGTGCCAGTGGACGCGGGGGGCAATCTAGCACAGATACGCAGTATTTT; CDR3aa: CASGRGGQSSTDTQYF
d_gene: TRBD1; abundance: .; v_gene: TRBV5-1; j_gene: TRBJ2-7; CDR3nt: TGCGCCAGCAGCTTACGGACAGGGGCGTCCCTATCCTACGAGCAGTACTTC; CDR3aa: CASSLRTGASLSYEQYF
d_gene: TRBD1; abundance: many; v_gene: TRBV7-9; j_gene: TRBJ2-5; CDR3nt: TGTGCCAGCAGCTACCGGACAGGTCAAGAGACCCAGTACTTC; CDR3aa: CASSYRTGQETQYF
d_gene: TRBD1; abundance: .; v_gene: TRBV4-1; j_gene: TRBJ2-3; CDR3nt: TGCGCCAGCAGCCGGACAGGGAATCAGAATACGCAGTATTTT; CDR3aa: CASSRTGNQNTQYF
d_gene: .; abundance: few; v_gene: TRBV5-6; j_gene: TRBJ1-2; CDR3nt: TGTGCCAGCAGCTTATGGGGGGCGAATGTCCCAATCTATGGCTACACCTTC; CDR3aa: CASSLWGANVPIYGYTF
d_gene: .; abundance: many; v_gene: TRBV15; j_gene: TRBJ2-7; CDR3nt: TGTGCCACAGGAACTGGGCAGGCCCAACAGCAGTACTTC; CDR3aa: CATGTGQAQQQYF
d_gene: TRBD2; abundance: .; v_gene: TRBV3-1; j_gene: TRBJ2-1; CDR3nt: TGTGCCAGCAGCCAAGAAAGTAGCGGGAGGCCTTACAATGAGCAGTTCTTC; CDR3aa: CASSQESSGRPYNEQFF
d_gene: .; abundance: many; v_gene: TRBV3-1; j_gene: TRBJ1-4; CDR3nt: TGTGCCAGCAGCCAAGTATTTCAACGTCTAGATGAAAAACTGTTTTTT; CDR3aa: CASSQVFQRLDEKLFF
d_gene: .; abundance: few; v_gene: TRBV2; j_gene: TRBJ2-4; CDR3nt: TGTGCCAGCAGTTATCCCGGGACGAAAAACATTCAGTACTTC; CDR3aa: CASSYPGTKNIQYF
d_gene: .; abundance: many; v_gene: TRBV28; j_gene: TRBJ2-3; CDR3nt: TGTGCCAGCAGTTTTACTGGGATGGGCACAGATACGCAGTATTTT; CDR3aa: CASSFTGMGTDTQYF
d_gene: .; abundance: few; v_gene: TRBV18; j_gene: TRBJ2-7; CDR3nt: TGTGCCAGCTCACCTTCCCGGTACGAGCAGTACTTC; CDR3aa: CASSPSRYEQYF
d_gene: TRBD1; abundance: many; v_gene: TRBV29-1; j_gene: TRBJ1-2; CDR3nt: TGCAGCGCCCAGACAGGGGGCGCAAGTAACACCTTC; CDR3aa: CSAQTGGASNTF
d_gene: .; abundance: many; v_gene: TRBV20-1; j_gene: TRBJ2-5; CDR3nt: TGCAGTGCTAGTTGGGGACGAATACTTCAAGAGACCCAGTACTTC; CDR3aa: CSASWGRILQETQYF
d_gene: TRBD1; abundance: few; v_gene: TRBV19; j_gene: TRBJ2-3; CDR3nt: TGTGCCAGTAGTGTGGGGACAGGTGTTATTACAGATACGCAGTATTTT; CDR3aa: CASSVGTGVITDTQYF
d_gene: .; abundance: many; v_gene: TRBV20-1; j_gene: TRBJ2-1; CDR3nt: TGCAGCCACCGAAGCTCCTACAATGAGCAGTTCTTC; CDR3aa: CSHRSSYNEQFF
d_gene: .; abundance: .; v_gene: TRBV7-2; j_gene: TRBJ2-2; CDR3nt: TGTGCCAGCAGCTTAACAGTCGGGGCCGGGGAGCTGTTTTTT; CDR3aa: CASSLTVGAGELFF
d_gene: .; abundance: many; v_gene: TRBV28; j_gene: TRBJ1-6; CDR3nt: TGTGCCAGCAGCCCCGGGACGCGTTCACCCCTCCACTTT; CDR3aa: CASSPGTRSPLHF
d_gene: TRBD1; abundance: .; v_gene: TRBV7-6; j_gene: TRBJ2-2; CDR3nt: TGTGCCAGCAGCTCCTATACAGGGGGCCCGGGGGAGCTGTTTTTT; CDR3aa: CASSSYTGGPGELFF
d_gene: TRBD1; abundance: many; v_gene: TRBV10-3; j_gene: TRBJ1-2; CDR3nt: TGTGCCATCACTCAGGGGGTGGGGTATGGCTACACCTTC; CDR3aa: CAITQGVGYGYTF
d_gene: .; abundance: .; v_gene: TRBV18; j_gene: TRBJ2-7; CDR3nt: TGTGCCAGCTCACCAGGATCGGTCTACGAGCAGTACTTC; CDR3aa: CASSPGSVYEQYF
d_gene: .; abundance: .; v_gene: TRBV2; j_gene: TRBJ1-1; CDR3nt: TGTGCCAGCAGACCCGGACGGTTAAACACTGAAGCTTTCTTT; CDR3aa: CASRPGRLNTEAFF
d_gene: TRBD2; abundance: many; v_gene: TRBV20-1; j_gene: TRBJ2-5; CDR3nt: TGCAGTGCTAGAGTACCAGCCGTACACGGGGGGGTATCAGAGACCCAGTACTTC; CDR3aa: CSARVPAVHGGVSETQYF
d_gene: .; abundance: many; v_gene: TRBV20-1; j_gene: TRBJ1-1; CDR3nt: TGCAGTGCTATTAACGCCGGGACTGCGGGGATTGCTTTCTTT; CDR3aa: CSAINAGTAGIAFF
d_gene: TRBD1; abundance: few; v_gene: TRBV16; j_gene: TRBJ1-5; CDR3nt: TGTGCCAGCAGCCTGAAAGCCCCCAGGGGGGGTAATCAGCCCCAGCATTTT; CDR3aa: CASSLKAPRGGNQPQHF
d_gene: .; abundance: many; v_gene: TRBV7-6; j_gene: TRBJ1-1; CDR3nt: TGTGCCAGCAGCACCGGGACAGAAGCTTTCTTT; CDR3aa: CASSTGTEAFF